This passage covers 16 T cell receptor beta chains from one sample sequenced in a study of response to subunit inactivated influenza vaccine. TCRdb re-analysed the RT-PCR reads in MiXCR, keeping a single row per CDR3 protein. This table has more than 250,000 distinct CDR3 sequences, roughly 22% appearing once. This specimen consisted of PBMCs from blood, obtained 21 months after vaccination. These receptors came from a man between 45 and 75 years old who received an inactivated influenza vaccine.

This sequence joins TRBV15 and TRBJ2-1, with D maybe TRBD1 (5 bases). V lost 5 bases to trimming and J lost 5 bases, with 10 bases between them. This CDR3 region has 13 residues. Germline CDR1 and CDR2: LNHNV and YYDKDF (reference sequence). CDR3 DNA sequence: TGTGCCACCAGCTATAGGGGCCACAATGAGCAGTTCTTC. Its protein is CATSYRGHNEQFF.

The chain combines TRBV20-1 with TRBJ2-5; 11 bases match TRBD2. CDR3 size: 15 residues. Trimming took 3 bases from V and 5 from J; bases not matched to a gene: 8. Germline CDR1 and CDR2: DFQATT and SNEGSKA (reference sequence). The CDR3 reads CSARDGTSGVETQYF. DNA of the CDR3: TGCAGTGCTAGGGATGGGACTAGCGGAGTGGAGACCCAGTACTTC.

The sample holds a few counts of this clonotype. The CDR3 is CATSDSRWGSEDTQYF. The CDR3, as DNA: TGTGCCACCAGTGATTCAAGATGGGGCAGTGAAGATACGCAGTATTTT. The rearrangement joins TRBV24-1 to TRBJ2-3; the D gene is possibly TRBD1 (5 bases). The length of the CDR3 is 16 residues. Trimming cost V 2 bases and J 5 bases, with 16 bases left between them. Germline V gene data show CDR1 as KGHDR and CDR2 as SFDVKD.

This chain connects TRBV15 to TRBJ2-5, with a possible D match to TRBD1 (5 bases). Trimming stripped 4 bases from V and 2 bases from J, with 14 bases between. The CDR3 is 15 amino acids. Germline CDR1 LNHNV, CDR2 YYDKDF (reference sequence). The CDR3, as DNA: TGTGCCACCAGCACAAGGACACGAAGACAAGAGACCCAGTACTTC. Its protein product is CATSTRTRRQETQYF. Full variable domain (rest looked up from reference TRBV15 and TRBJ2-5): DAMVIQNPRYQVTQFGKPVTLSCSQTLNHNVMYWYQQKSSQAPKLLFHYYDKDFNNEADTPDNFQSRRPNTSFCFLDIRSPGLGDTAMYLCATSTRTRRQETQYFGPGTRLLVL.

V is TRBV7-2 and J is TRBJ1-1, with a possible D match to TRBD1 (6 bases). The CDR3 is 15 residues long. The germline V gene encodes CDR1 SGHTA and CDR2 FQGNSA. Trimming cost V 0 bases and J 1 base, with 9 bases left between them. CDR3 sequence (DNA): TGTGCCAGCAGCTTAGCTTGGGGGCAGAACACTGAAGCTTTCTTT. This translates into CASSLAWGQNTEAFF.

The chain combines TRBV7-2 with TRBJ2-7; 7 bases map to TRBD2. V was clipped by 5 bases and J by 0 bases; unmatched bases: 4. Germline loops: CDR1 SGHTA, CDR2 FQGNSA. There are 14 residues in the CDR3. Written as DNA, the CDR3 is TGTGCCAGCAGCCCCCGGGACTACTCCTACGAGCAGTACTTC. It translates to CASSPRDYSYEQYF.

The table lists this clonotype with a few counts. The chain has TRBV27 and TRBJ1-4, with 7 bases lining up with TRBD1. J lost 6 bases, V lost 5 bases, and 12 bases had no gene match. Germline CDR1 and CDR2: MNHEY and SMNVEV (reference sequence). The CDR3 covers 16 residues. CDR3 protein: CASSPIWDSLDEKLFF. The CDR3 bases are TGTGCCAGCAGTCCCATCTGGGACAGTCTCGATGAAAAACTGTTTTTT. Full variable domain (missing parts from reference TRBV27 and TRBJ1-4): EAQVTQNPRYLITVTGKKLTVTCSQNMNHEYMSWYRQDPGLGLRQIYYSMNVEVTDKGDVPEGYKVSRKEKRNFPLILESPSPNQTSLYFCASSPIWDSLDEKLFFGSGTQLSVL.

The chain links TRBV6-2 or TRBV6-3 to TRBJ1-2, with unresolved D. The germline V gene has CDR1 MNHEY and CDR2 SVGEGT. The CDR3 loop spans 15 amino acids. V shed 0 bases and J shed 3 bases, with 11 bases lying between them. CDR3 loop: CASSYSEGFDYGYTF. CDR3 bases: TGTGCCAGCAGTTACTCTGAGGGCTTCGACTATGGCTACACCTTC.

The sample holds a few counts of this clonotype. This rearrangement joins TRBV20-1 to TRBJ1-5, with 7 bases that match TRBD1. The ends lost 2 bases at V and 2 bases at J; junction bases unmatched: 6. CDR1 DFQATT and CDR2 SNEGSKA come from the germline V gene (reference sequence). The CDR3 contains 15 residues. The CDR3 DNA is TGCAGTGCTAGACTAAAGGGGGCAGGCAATCAGCCCCAGCATTTT. Translated, it gives CSARLKGAGNQPQHF.

This clonotype showed up many times. The chain recombines TRBV5-4 with TRBJ1-6; the D gene is possibly TRBD1 (6 bases). The germline V gene encodes CDR1 SGHNT and CDR2 YYREEE (reference sequence). This CDR3 spans 20 amino acids. V lost 0 bases and J lost 5, with 24 bases in between. CDR3 protein: CASSLAVPGMRGSDNSPLHF. As DNA, the CDR3 is TGTGCCAGCAGCTTGGCCGTACCGGGGATGAGGGGGTCTGATAATTCACCCCTCCACTTT.

This clonotype was counted only a few times. The rearrangement links TRBV6-2 or TRBV6-3 to TRBJ2-1; D remains ambiguous. Trimming removed 0 bases from V and 0 bases from J, with 9 bases in between. The CDR3 contains 16 residues. Germline lookup yields CDR1 MNHEY and CDR2 SVGEGT. CDR3 DNA: TGTGCCAGCAGTTACTCAAACATAGGCTCCTACAATGAGCAGTTCTTC. This translates into CASSYSNIGSYNEQFF.

CDR3 sequence: CASSIPTEHYGYTF. The CDR3 region has the DNA TGTGCCAGTAGTATTCCGACGGAGCACTATGGCTACACCTTC. V usage is TRBV19 and J usage is TRBJ1-2, with D unclear. The V gene's germline CDR1 is LNHDA and CDR2 SQIVND (reference sequence). Trimming removed 3 bases at V and 3 bases at J, with 11 bases between. CDR3 length equals 14 residues.

This clonotype was seen only a few times. CDR3 nucleotide sequence: TGTGCCAGCAGTTACCTCCCGACGACAGGGCGGGATGAAAAACTGTTTTTT. It codes for CASSYLPTTGRDEKLFF. The J gene is TRBJ1-4, the V gene TRBV6-5; 7 positions agree with TRBD1. The CDR3 length is 17 residues. The ends lost 2 bases at V and 6 bases at J; junction bases unmatched: 12. Germline CDR1 MNHEY, CDR2 SVGAGI.

This clonotype was picked up many times. This rearrangement joins TRBV12-3 or TRBV12-4 to TRBJ1-4; tentatively, D is TRBD1 (6 bases). V gave up 5 bases and J gave up 7 bases, with 20 bases separating them. This CDR3 spans 16 amino acids. Written as DNA, the CDR3 is TGTGCCAGCAGTCCACGATCGGGGGCCCCTGGTGAAAAACTGTTTTTT. Its protein is CASSPRSGAPGEKLFF.

This clonotype was detected a few times. V gene TRBV2 combines with J gene TRBJ2-5, with 10 bases aligning to TRBD1. Germline V gene sequence: CDR1 SNHLY, CDR2 FYNNEI. Trimming took 9 bases from V and 5 from J; bases not matched to a gene: 6. This CDR3 spans 13 amino acids. CDR3 in amino acids: CASTGTGEETQYF. The CDR3 bases are TGTGCCAGTACCGGGACAGGGGAGGAGACCCAGTACTTC.

This clonotype was picked up a small number of times. The V gene is TRBV7-2, the J gene TRBJ1-5, with a weak D call TRBD1 (6 bases). The CDR3 has 15 residues. The germline gives CDR1 SGHTA, CDR2 FQGNSA. Between the trimmed V and J ends, which lost 5 bases and 4 bases, there was a span of 15 bases. CDR3 sequence reads: CASSLRQEKNQPQHF. CDR3 coding DNA: TGTGCCAGCAGCCTAAGACAGGAAAAAAATCAGCCCCAGCATTTT. Full variable domain (remainder filled in from reference TRBV7-2 and TRBJ1-5): GAGVSQSPSNKVTEKGKDVELRCDPISGHTALYWYRQSLGQGLEFLIYFQGNSAPDKSGLPSDRFSAERTGGSVSTLTIQRTQQEDSAVYLCASSLRQEKNQPQHFGDGTRLSIL.